Below are 26 T cell receptor beta chains sequenced from a single sample in a study of T cell responses to AZD1222 COVID-19 vaccine. Only in-frame clones appear in the TCRdb table, and some are missing; sequencing was by immunoSEQ multiplex PCR. Of fewer than 150,000 clones in the sample, approximately 90% were seen once. The specimen comprised peripheral blood, sampled 28 days after the second AZD1222 dose. Receptors were obtained from an adult who received the AZD1222 COVID-19 vaccine.

The chain uses TRBV5-1 and TRBJ2-1; D is possibly TRBD2 (6 bases). With 0 bases removed from V and 12 bases from J, the gap between germline ends came to 13 bases. Germline V gene data show CDR1 as SGHRS and CDR2 as YFSETQ. The CDR3 loop spans 13 amino acids. In DNA form, the CDR3 reads TGCGCCAGCAGCTTGGAGTCGGGACTCGGGCAGTTCTTC. This gives the protein CASSLESGLGQFF.

The chain recombines TRBV7-8 with TRBJ1-2; D not resolved. V was cut by 3 bases and J by 7 bases, with 12 bases left in between. Germline V CDR1 and CDR2: SGHVS, FQNEAQ. The CDR3 spans 13 residues. CDR3 bases: TGTGCCAGCAGCTTGACGTTAGAAGGTGGCTACACCTTC. This gives the protein CASSLTLEGGYTF.

This sequence joins TRBV11-1 and TRBJ1-4; D call uncertain. Trimming shortened V by 6 bases and J by 0 bases, and 11 bases separated the two germline ends. The CDR3 is made up of 15 amino acids. The germline V gene has CDR1 SGHAT and CDR2 FQDESV (reference sequence). The CDR3 nucleotides read TGTGCCAGCAGGCCGGAGCTTGCAACTAATGAAAAACTGTTTTTT. It encodes CASRPELATNEKLFF.

The chain joins TRBV28 to TRBJ2-1; the match to TRBD2 covers 8 bases. The CDR3 covers 16 residues. Germline V lookup: CDR1 MDHEN, CDR2 SYDVKM. Trimming removed 2 bases from V and 5 bases from J; junction bases left unmatched: 8. CDR3 DNA sequence: TGTGCCAGCAGTTTACCTCCGGGACTAGAGAACAATGAGCAGTTCTTC. Protein: CASSLPPGLENNEQFF.

The rearrangement links TRBV2 to TRBJ2-7; TRBD2 matches at 10 bases. Looked up from germline, CDR1 is SNHLY and CDR2 is FYNNEI. V lost 4 bases to trimming and J lost 0 bases; unmatched junction nucleotides: 6. This CDR3 has 16 residues. In DNA, the CDR3 is TGTGCCAGCAGTGCCTCCCCTAGCGGGAGCTCCTACGAGCAGTACTTC. As protein: CASSASPSGSSYEQYF.

This clone was counted a single time. CDR3 protein: CASSPHTSVRNNEQFF. For the CDR3, the DNA is TGTGCCAGCAGTCCCCATACTAGCGTAAGAAACAATGAGCAGTTCTTC. The chain is built from TRBV28 and TRBJ2-1, with 7 nucleotides matching TRBD2. V dropped 5 bases and J dropped 5; count of bases not matched to a gene: 12. This CDR3 has 16 residues. Germline lookup yields CDR1 MDHEN and CDR2 SYDVKM.

The CDR3 DNA reads TGTGCCAGCAGCCGACAGGGGTTCGAGACCCAGTACTTC. This translates into CASSRQGFETQYF. The chain couples TRBV28 to TRBJ2-5, with 8 bases identical to TRBD1. This CDR3 is 13 amino acids long. Unmatched junction bases numbered 5, after V lost 6 bases and J lost 5 bases. The germline CDR1 and CDR2 sequences are MDHEN and SYDVKM.

This clone was counted between two and nine times. The V call is TRBV11-2, the J call TRBJ1-1; D unclear. CDR1 is SGHAT and CDR2 is FQNNGV in the germline V gene. Trimming stripped 5 bases from V and 6 bases from J, with 10 bases between. The CDR3 has 12 amino acids. CDR3 coding DNA: TGTGCCAGCAGCCGTAAGGACTCTGAAGCTTTCTTT. This codes for CASSRKDSEAFF.

The chain couples TRBV27 to TRBJ2-3; D gene unclear. CDR1 is MNHEY, CDR2 SMNVEV, per germline (reference sequence). Trimming removed 3 bases at V and 3 bases at J, with 7 bases between. The CDR3 is 13 amino acids. The CDR3 coding sequence is TGTGCCAGCAGTTTGTGGCCGACAGATACGCAGTATTTT. It encodes CASSLWPTDTQYF.

The chain links TRBV9 to TRBJ2-6; 8 bases agree with TRBD2. The V segment lost 3 bases and the J segment 2 bases; nucleotides outside the gene matches: 1. Germline-derived CDR1 and CDR2 are SGDLS and YYNGEE. The CDR3 runs to 15 residues. The CDR3 DNA reads TGTGCCAGCAGCGCAGCGGGAGCTGGGGCCAACGTCCTGACTTTC. Amino acids: CASSAAGAGANVLTF. Variable domain in full (rest from reference TRBV9 and TRBJ2-6): DSGVTQTPKHLITATGQRVTLRCSPRSGDLSVYWYQQSLDQGLQFLIQYYNGEERAKGNILERFSAQQFPDLHSELNLSSLELGDSALYFCASSAAGAGANVLTFGAGSRLTVL.

The chain uses TRBV6-2 or TRBV6-3 and TRBJ2-1, with no clear D. The CDR3 loop spans 14 amino acids. V was pared by 2 bases and J by 6 bases, with 11 bases between. The germline CDR1 and CDR2 sequences are MNHEY and SVGEGT. CDR3 in amino acids: CASSYGGETNEQFF. The DNA for the CDR3 is TGTGCCAGCAGTTACGGCGGAGAGACCAATGAGCAGTTCTTC.

The chain recombines TRBV21-1 with TRBJ2-1; the table's D call of TRBD2 was not tested on the DNA. TRBV21-1 is marked as a pseudogene. This CDR3 has 13 residues. CDR3: CARLLWPRNEQFF. CDR3 DNA: TGTGCCCGACTCTTGTGGCCACGCAATGAGCAGTTCTTC.

V is TRBV6-5 and J is TRBJ2-7; possibly TRBD1 for D (5 bases). The CDR3 is made up of 13 amino acids. Trimming removed 8 bases at V and 4 bases at J, with 15 bases between. The germline V gene has CDR1 MNHEY and CDR2 SVGAGI. The chain's CDR3 is CASARGASYEQYF. As DNA, the CDR3 is TGTGCCAGCGCAAGGGGCGCCAGTTACGAGCAGTACTTC.

V gene TRBV10-1 combines with J gene TRBJ1-2; possible D gene TRBD1, 5 bases. CDR1 and CDR2 (germline): WNHNN, SYGVQD (reference sequence). The CDR3 is 14 residues long. Trimming stripped 0 bases from V and 8 bases from J, with 13 bases between. The CDR3 loop is CASSESTSGDGYTF. The DNA for the CDR3 is TGCGCCAGCAGTGAGTCGACTTCTGGGGACGGCTACACCTTC.

This clone appeared a few times. CDR3 amino acids: CASSPKGSTDTQYF. The CDR3 DNA reads TGTGCCAGCTCACCGAAAGGTAGCACAGATACGCAGTATTTT. The chain recombines TRBV18 with TRBJ2-3; D is unresolved. V dropped 3 bases and J dropped 0 bases, with 7 bases sitting between them. Per germline, CDR1 KGHSH and CDR2 LQKENI. This CDR3 is 14 amino acids long.

V is TRBV11-2 and J is TRBJ2-7; 12 bases are a match to TRBD2. V gave up 3 bases and J gave up 2 bases; unmatched junction bases: 2. The CDR3 sequence is 15 residues long. Per the germline V gene, CDR1 is SGHAT and CDR2 is FQNNGV. The CDR3 DNA sequence: TGTGCCAGCAGCTTCCGACTAGCGGGAGCCTACGAGCAGTACTTC. It codes for CASSFRLAGAYEQYF.

This clone came up once. The rearrangement uses TRBV18 and TRBJ2-5; the D gene is possibly TRBD2 (6 bases). Germline-derived CDR1 and CDR2 are KGHSH and LQKENI. CDR3 length equals 15 residues. The V end was cut by 1 base, the J end by 2 bases, with 11 bases between. The CDR3 DNA reads TGTGCCAGCTCACCACAAACCGGGACTCAAGAGACCCAGTACTTC. Protein: CASSPQTGTQETQYF.

This sequence joins TRBV10-1 and TRBJ2-3; 8 bases agree with TRBD1. CDR1 WNHNN and CDR2 SYGVQD come from the germline V gene (reference sequence). V lost 2 bases, J lost 2 bases, and 9 bases stayed unmatched. This CDR3 region has 17 residues. CDR3 amino acids: CASSENAGQDLTDTQYF. CDR3 coding DNA: TGCGCCAGCAGTGAGAATGCGGGACAGGACCTCACAGATACGCAGTATTTT.

The chain combines TRBV4-2 with TRBJ2-3; maybe TRBD2 (6 bases). Germline V CDR1 and CDR2: LGHNA, YNFKEQ. This CDR3 is built from 18 residues. V was pared by 0 bases and J by 1 base, with 17 bases between. CDR3 in amino acids: CASSQETGTAARTDTQYF. The CDR3 coding sequence is TGTGCCAGCAGCCAAGAGACCGGGACTGCTGCACGCACAGATACGCAGTATTTT.

This chain joins TRBV6-1 and TRBJ1-5; no firm D call. V was shortened by 2 bases and J by 12 bases, with 11 bases between the two germline ends. The CDR3 contains 12 residues. CDR1 and CDR2 (germline): MNHNS, SASEGT. DNA of the CDR3: TGTGCCAGCAGTGAATCGGTGACTTGCCAGCATTTT. Translating it yields CASSESVTCQHF.

For the CDR3, the DNA is TGCGCCAGCAGCCAAGCTCACACACTCTACGAGCAGTACTTC. The encoded protein is CASSQAHTLYEQYF. This chain links TRBV4-1 with TRBJ2-7; D gene ambiguous. The V end lost 1 base, the J end lost 3 bases, and 10 bases lay between the germline ends. Germline-derived CDR1 and CDR2 are MGHRA and YSYEKL. This CDR3 contains 14 residues.

The chain links TRBV30 to TRBJ1-1; 7 bases fit TRBD1. This CDR3 is built from 15 residues. CDR1 GTSNPN and CDR2 SVGIG come from the germline V gene (reference sequence). The trim removed 0 bases at V and 0 bases at J, leaving 4 bases unmatched. The CDR3 loop is CAWSVGGTVNTEAFF. The CDR3 nucleotides are TGTGCCTGGAGTGTCGGGGGGACAGTGAACACTGAAGCTTTCTTT.

The rearrangement uses TRBV4-2 and TRBJ2-1; D is uncertain. The CDR3 totals 19 residues. V lost 0 bases and J 0 bases, leaving 18 bases between the germline ends. CDR1 and CDR2 (germline): LGHNA, YNFKEQ. The CDR3 DNA reads TGTGCCAGCAGCCAAGATCGAATGCAACGCCTCAGCTCCTACAATGAGCAGTTCTTC. Amino acids: CASSQDRMQRLSSYNEQFF.

The chain uses TRBV19 and TRBJ2-7; 8 bases are shared with TRBD2. CDR3 length equals 15 residues. J gave up 5 bases and V 1 base, and 7 bases lay outside the gene matches. Germline CDR1 and CDR2: LNHDA and SQIVND (reference sequence). The CDR3, as DNA: TGTGCCAGTAGTATAGTAAAGCGGGAGTCCAACGAGCAGTACTTC. It encodes CASSIVKRESNEQYF.

This chain connects TRBV2 to TRBJ1-6; unclear D gene. The ends were cut back, 8 bases at V and 7 bases at J, with 18 bases in the middle. The CDR3 is 15 amino acids. Germline values: CDR1 SNHLY, CDR2 FYNNEI. CDR3: CASHRDPPSNSPLHF. The CDR3 DNA reads as TGTGCCAGCCACCGGGATCCTCCTTCAAATTCACCCCTCCACTTT.

The rearrangement links TRBV15 to TRBJ2-1; TRBD2 might be the D (6 bases). The CDR3 is 17 residues long. Germline CDR1 is LNHNV and CDR2 is YYDKDF (reference sequence). V was shortened by 0 bases and J by 7 bases, with 19 bases between the two germline ends. CDR3 residues: CATSRDPRDSSSNEQFF. The CDR3, as DNA: TGTGCCACCAGCAGAGATCCACGGGACTCTTCTTCTAATGAGCAGTTCTTC.